The source of this T cell receptor (beta chain) is a study of T cells after posttransplantation cyclophosphamide. The CDR3 consists of 15 residues. CDR1 is SNHLY and CDR2 is FYNNEI in the germline V gene. V gave up 4 bases and J gave up 7 bases; unmatched junction bases: 5. This clone was counted ten times or more. TCRdb's table, derived via immunoSEQ multiplex PCR, lists solely in-frame clones and lacks some. Listed for the sample are about 37,000 clones, none seen a single time. The receptor comes from a man in his thirties or forties in good health and a related stem cell transplant donor. The genes are TRBV2 and TRBJ2-2; 11 nucleotides match TRBD2. The sample comprised PBMCs. Here the CDR3 reads CASSVTSGGNGELFF. The CDR3 bases are TGTGCCAGCAGTGTCACTAGCGGGGGAAACGGGGAGCTGTTTTTT. Full variable domain (remainder filled in from reference TRBV2 and TRBJ2-2): EPEVTQTPSHQVTQMGQEVILRCVPISNHLYFYWYRQILGQKVEFLVSFYNNEISEKSEIFDDQFSVERPDGSNFTLKIRSTKLEDSAMYFCASSVTSGGNGELFFGEGSRLTVL.